The clone carrying this TCR beta chain was observed many times. Its antigen is unidentified. These data are taken from a study of T-cell reconstitution after alpha-beta-depleted transplantation in children. Study findings and constraints: Most T-cell counts and diversity one year after the transplant came from T cells that were newly produced.

Germline assignment: CDR1 MNHEY and CDR2 SVGEGT. The CDR3 has 13 residues. Trimming removed 7 bases from V and 2 bases from J, with 8 bases in between. This sample's TCRbeta library carried unique molecular identifier barcodes. TCRdb re-called the PCR reads with MiXCR, one entry per CDR3 protein. The sample holds 250,000 to 300,000 distinct CDR3 sequences; around 9.1% are singletons and the top ten take roughly 7%. This TCR was recovered from a boy in the first two years of life with acute myeloid leukemia, due to receive a stem cell transplant. The chain recombines TRBV6-2 or TRBV6-3 with TRBJ2-2; D perhaps matches TRBD2 (5 bases). The material sequenced was PBMCs, taken before TCRalphabeta/CD19-depleted stem cell transplant. CDR3 sequence reads: CASTRVNTGELFF. CDR3 DNA sequence: TGTGCCAGCACGCGGGTAAACACCGGGGAGCTGTTTTTT.